The 15 T cell receptor beta chains below all came from one sample that was sequenced in a study of T cells in Graves' hyperthyroidism and ophthalmopathy (dated by TCRdb to about 2019). Library method: multiplex PCR. TCRdb records Illumina HiSeq 2000 as the sequencer. TCR beta CDR3 regions were amplified from RNA transcripts. The TCR CDR3 was subjected to a first round of RT-PCR using the HTBI primer set and the Qiagen OneStep RT-PCR kit. TCRdb took the public reads, trimmed them with fastp at Q25, ran MiXCR for clone calling and kept in-frame beta chains. Identical CDR3 proteins give one entry, which carries the most common genes and DNA. In all, the sample holds 250,000 to 300,000 distinct CDR3 sequences, and roughly 15% of those were seen once. In total, the top ten clones hold roughly 7.9% of the sample. The sample was blood. Source of these receptors: a woman aged 40-49 years with Graves' hyperthyroidism.

This clonotype has ten or more counts. The gene calls are TRBV6-1 and TRBJ1-1, with 8 bases lining up with TRBD1. Trimming at V came to 4 bases and at J to 0 bases, leaving 7 bases not matched to a gene. The CDR3 length is 16 residues. Germline CDR1 is MNHNS and CDR2 is SASEGT. CDR3 sequence: CASSGAGTGLNTEAFF. As DNA, the CDR3 is TGTGCCAGCAGTGGAGCCGGGACAGGTTTGAACACTGAAGCTTTCTTT.

This clonotype was observed many times. The gene calls are TRBV10-3 and TRBJ1-1, with a possible D match to TRBD1 (6 bases). CDR1 is ENHRY and CDR2 is SYGVKD in the germline V gene. V lost 3 bases and J lost 10, with 15 bases in between. The CDR3 is 13 amino acids. This chain's CDR3 is CAISDPRQQGAFF. The CDR3 DNA reads as TGTGCCATCAGTGACCCCCGACAACAGGGAGCTTTCTTT.

As to this clonotype: This may be a read error, as it is one base from a much larger clone. The genes are TRBV15 and TRBJ2-3; D is unresolved. Trimming removed 0 bases at V and 6 bases at J, with 16 bases between. This CDR3 is 16 amino acids long. The germline gives CDR1 LNHNV, CDR2 YYDKDF (reference sequence). CDR3 amino acids: CATSRDRLADGDTQYF. As DNA, the CDR3 is TGTGCCACCAGCAGAGACCGTCTTGCGGATGGGGATACGCAGTATTTT.

This clonotype has at least ten counts. V and J are TRBV28 and TRBJ2-7, with D perhaps matching TRBD1 (5 bases). The CDR3 is 13 residues long. Germline CDR1 and CDR2: MDHEN and SYDVKM. V lost 5 bases and J 5 bases, leaving 13 bases between the germline ends. CDR3 amino acids: CASSPPVQDEQYF. Here the CDR3 DNA reads TGTGCCAGCAGTCCCCCCGTACAGGACGAGCAGTACTTC.

This clonotype was observed at least ten times. The chain carries TRBV29-1 and TRBJ1-6, with TRBD1 matching 8 bases. Germline V gene lookup returns CDR1 SQVTM and CDR2 ANQGSEA. Germline trimming cut 6 bases from V and 7 bases from J; bases unmatched to any gene: 5. CDR3 length: 13 residues. CDR3 sequence: CSVRTGRNSPLHF. The CDR3 coding sequence is TGCAGCGTCCGGACAGGGAGAAATTCACCCCTCCACTTT.

Worth noting for this clonotype: This sequence may be a read error, since a much larger clone differs from it by one base. The chain combines TRBV3-1 with TRBJ2-5; 8 bases fit TRBD1. The CDR3 sequence is 14 residues long. Germline V lookup: CDR1 LGHDT, CDR2 YNNKEL (reference sequence). This chain's CDR3 is CARSHARTGRHQYF. The CDR3 DNA follows: TGTGCCCGCAGCCACGCCCGGACAGGGAGGCACCAGTACTTC.

The J gene is TRBJ1-3, the V gene TRBV19; 8 bases fit TRBD1. Germline V gene lookup returns CDR1 LNHDA and CDR2 SQIVND (reference sequence). The V segment lost 4 bases and the J segment 0 bases; nucleotides outside the gene matches: 5. The CDR3 consists of 16 residues. The chain's CDR3 is CASSTGQADSGNTIYF. The CDR3 DNA sequence: TGTGCCAGTAGTACGGGACAGGCGGACTCTGGAAACACCATATATTTT.

This clonotype showed up many times. V and J are TRBV12-3 or TRBV12-4 and TRBJ1-2; 9 nucleotides line up with TRBD1. V dropped 5 bases and J dropped 4; count of bases not matched to a gene: 8. The CDR3 sequence is 15 residues long. CDR3 amino acids: CASSPYRGQIYGYTF. The CDR3, as DNA: TGTGCCAGCAGTCCATACAGGGGGCAGATCTATGGCTACACCTTC.

Ten or more counts support this clonotype. The rearrangement links TRBV30 to TRBJ2-3; TRBD2 might be the D (5 bases). This CDR3 has 14 residues. Germline CDR1 is GTSNPN and CDR2 is SVGIG (reference sequence). The V end lost 2 bases, the J end lost 2 bases, and 11 bases lay between the germline ends. The CDR3 region is CAWSRGSTTDTQYF. The DNA of the CDR3 is TGTGCCTGGAGTAGAGGGAGTACCACAGATACGCAGTATTTT.

The chain employs TRBV29-1 and TRBJ2-5; TRBD2 matches at 10 bases. The germline gives CDR1 SQVTM, CDR2 ANQGSEA. There are 12 residues in the CDR3. Unmatched junction bases numbered 0, after V lost 4 bases and J lost 4 bases. The CDR3 coding sequence is TGCAGCGTTGGACTAGCGGGAGAGACCCAGTACTTC. Its translation is CSVGLAGETQYF. Variable domain in full (rest from reference TRBV29-1 and TRBJ2-5): SAVISQKPSRDICQRGTSLTIQCQVDSQVTMMFWYRQQPGQSLTLIATANQGSEATYESGFVIDKFPISRPNLTFSTLTVSNMSPEDSSIYLCSVGLAGETQYFGPGTRLLVL.

This clonotype was counted many times. The gene calls are TRBV30 and TRBJ2-7; D unresolved. CDR1 and CDR2 from the germline V gene are GTSNPN and SVGIG (reference sequence). The CDR3 is made up of 15 amino acids. V was clipped by 3 bases and J by 3 bases, with 18 bases between them. The CDR3 DNA follows: TGTGCCTGGAGGCTCGCCCACGGACGGATCTACGAGCAGTACTTC. Translation gives CAWRLAHGRIYEQYF.

This sequence joins TRBV9 and TRBJ2-5, with a tentative D call TRBD2 (5 bases). V lost 7 bases to trimming and J lost 2 bases, with 15 bases between them. CDR1 SGDLS and CDR2 YYNGEE come from the germline V gene. CDR3 size: 14 residues. CDR3 sequence: CASGEAAVQETQYF. In nucleotides, the CDR3 is TGTGCCAGCGGGGAAGCGGCGGTACAAGAGACCCAGTACTTC.

The sample holds many counts of this clonotype. The chain is built from TRBV20-1 and TRBJ2-5, with a tentative D call TRBD1 (7 bases). With 3 bases removed from V and 5 bases from J, the gap between germline ends came to 13 bases. The CDR3 covers 13 residues. Germline V gene sequence: CDR1 DFQATT, CDR2 SNEGSKA (reference sequence). The CDR3 coding sequence is TGCAGTGCTAGGCGGGACAGCCGGGAGACCCAGTACTTC. Translated: CSARRDSRETQYF.

The chain recombines TRBV19 with TRBJ1-3; D remains unclear. This CDR3 is 14 amino acids long. With 3 bases removed from V and 4 bases from J, the gap between germline ends came to 10 bases. Germline CDR1 LNHDA, CDR2 SQIVND (reference sequence). CDR3 loop: CASSIRNSGNTIYF. CDR3 nucleotide sequence: TGTGCCAGTAGTATTCGGAACAGCGGAAACACCATATATTTT.

The chain links TRBV7-3 to TRBJ1-3; 9 nucleotides line up with TRBD1. With V trimmed by 3 bases and J by 4 bases, 1 base remained unmatched. Germline V gene lookup returns CDR1 SGHTA and CDR2 FQGTGA. This CDR3 has 14 amino acids. This chain's CDR3 is CASSLTGGGNTIYF. The CDR3 DNA reads as TGTGCCAGCAGCTTGACAGGGGGGGGAAACACCATATATTTT.